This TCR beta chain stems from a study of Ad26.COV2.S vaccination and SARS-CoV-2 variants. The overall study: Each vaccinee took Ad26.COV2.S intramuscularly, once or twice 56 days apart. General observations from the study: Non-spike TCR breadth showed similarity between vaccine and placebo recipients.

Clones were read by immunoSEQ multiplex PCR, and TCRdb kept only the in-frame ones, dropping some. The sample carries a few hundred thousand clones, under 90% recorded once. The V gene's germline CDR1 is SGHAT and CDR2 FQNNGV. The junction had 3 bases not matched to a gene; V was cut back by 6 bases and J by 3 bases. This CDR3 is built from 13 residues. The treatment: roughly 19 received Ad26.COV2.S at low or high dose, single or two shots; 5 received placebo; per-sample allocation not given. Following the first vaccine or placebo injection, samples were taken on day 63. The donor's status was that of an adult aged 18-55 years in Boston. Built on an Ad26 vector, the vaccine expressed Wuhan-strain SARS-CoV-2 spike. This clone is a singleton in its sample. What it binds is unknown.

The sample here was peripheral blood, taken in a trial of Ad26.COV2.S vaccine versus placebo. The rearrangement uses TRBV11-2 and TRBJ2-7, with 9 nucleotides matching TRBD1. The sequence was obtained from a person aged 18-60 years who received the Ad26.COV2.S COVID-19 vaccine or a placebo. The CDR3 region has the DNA TGTGCCAGCAGGCGACAGGGGGACTACGAGCAGTACTTC. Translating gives CASRRQGDYEQYF.